The next 25 T cell receptor beta chains were all read from a single sample in a study of cytomegalovirus exposure and HLA in healthy donors. The PCR made use of 60 Vbeta and 13 Jbeta primers. Produced via immunoSEQ multiplex PCR; TCRdb's table is partial and in-frame only. Among approximately 140,000 clones listed, around 65% were seen once. Input material: PBMCs. Receptors originate from a woman aged 55-69 years in good health and CMV-seronegative.

This chain links TRBV5-1 with TRBJ2-7; 9 bases agree with TRBD2. The J segment lost 3 bases and the V segment lost 3 bases, leaving 7 bases of the junction unmatched. The CDR3 is made up of 15 amino acids. Germline-derived CDR1 and CDR2 are SGHRS and YFSETQ. CDR3 in amino acids: CASSSSSGKFYEQYF. The CDR3, as DNA: TGCGCCAGCAGCTCGTCTAGCGGGAAATTCTACGAGCAGTACTTC. Together with reference TRBV5-1 and TRBJ2-7, the CDR3 gives the full variable domain: KAGVTQTPRYLIKTRGQQVTLSCSPISGHRSVSWYQQTPGQGLQFLFEYFSETQRNKGNFPGRFSGRQFSNSRSEMNVSTLELGDSALYLCASSSSSGKFYEQYFGPGTRLTVT.

This clone was observed a single time. The chain couples TRBV7-2 to TRBJ2-1; 16 nucleotides match TRBD2. V trimming: 6 bases; J trimming: 8 bases; junction bases outside the gene matches: 7. CDR1 and CDR2 (germline): SGHTA, FQGNSA. CDR3 length equals 16 residues. The CDR3 here is CASRWGLAGGADEQFF. CDR3 nucleotide sequence: TGTGCCAGCAGATGGGGACTAGCGGGGGGGGCTGATGAGCAGTTCTTC.

The chain has TRBV5-4 and TRBJ2-1; D perhaps matches TRBD1 (8 bases). V lost 4 bases, J lost 6 bases, and 17 bases lay in between. This CDR3 is 15 amino acids long. CDR1 is SGHNT and CDR2 is YYREEE in the germline V gene (reference sequence). In DNA form, the CDR3 reads TGTGCCAGCAGCGGAGCGGGACAGGCTCTCAATGAGCAGTTCTTC. As protein: CASSGAGQALNEQFF.

This clone was seen a handful of times. The rearrangement links TRBV6-5 to TRBJ2-7, with 11 bases aligning to TRBD1. Germline CDR1 is MNHEY and CDR2 is SVGAGI. This CDR3 region has 14 residues. V lost 6 bases and J lost 4; bases outside the gene matches: 5. The CDR3 is CASSLDRGQYEQYF. CDR3 bases: TGTGCCAGCAGCCTGGACAGGGGGCAGTACGAGCAGTACTTC.

This clone has just a few counts. The rearrangement joins TRBV7-8 to TRBJ2-3; D may be TRBD1 (5 bases). V lost 3 bases and J lost 14, with 18 bases in between. CDR3 length equals 13 residues. Germline V gene lookup returns CDR1 SGHVS and CDR2 FQNEAQ. CDR3 sequence reads: CASSLGPSNRPYF. The CDR3 bases are TGTGCCAGCAGCTTGGGGCCCAGCAATAGGCCGTATTTT.

With regard to this clone: Other DNA variants within this sample encode the same CDR3. The chain links TRBV2 to TRBJ2-5, with 11 bases that match TRBD2. The ends lost 4 bases at V and 5 bases at J; junction bases unmatched: 0. The V gene's germline CDR1 is SNHLY and CDR2 FYNNEI. CDR3 length: 13 residues. CDR3: CASSGLAGETQYF. CDR3 coding DNA: TGTGCCAGCAGTGGACTAGCGGGGGAGACCCAGTACTTC. Using reference TRBV2 and TRBJ2-5 for the parts outside the CDR3, the full variable domain is EPEVTQTPSHQVTQMGQEVILRCVPISNHLYFYWYRQILGQKVEFLVSFYNNEISEKSEIFDDQFSVERPDGSNFTLKIRSTKLEDSAMYFCASSGLAGETQYFGPGTRLLVL.

The CDR3 sequence: CATSRELAGGGDEQFF. Written as DNA, the CDR3 is TGTGCCACCAGCAGAGAACTAGCGGGAGGGGGGGATGAGCAGTTCTTC. The genes are TRBV15 and TRBJ2-1, with 13 bases lining up with TRBD2. With 0 bases clipped from V and 8 bases from J, the junction kept 4 bases outside the gene matches. CDR1 is LNHNV, CDR2 YYDKDF, per germline (reference sequence). The CDR3 extends over 16 amino acids.

This clone was detected ten times or more. The chain recombines TRBV18 with TRBJ1-1; possibly TRBD1 for D (5 bases). The CDR3 covers 15 residues. CDR1 is KGHSH, CDR2 LQKENI, per germline. V lost 3 bases and J lost 0, with 11 bases in between. The CDR3 bases are TGTGCCAGCTCACCCCTTGGGGGGATGAACACTGAAGCTTTCTTT. Amino acid sequence: CASSPLGGMNTEAFF.

The chain is built from TRBV28 and TRBJ2-7; D possibly corresponds to TRBD2 (6 bases). The CDR3 has 17 residues. V gave up 5 bases and J gave up 0 bases, with 20 bases separating them. CDR1 and CDR2 from the germline V gene are MDHEN and SYDVKM. CDR3 coding DNA: TGTGCCAGCAGTCCAAACCCCGGGACTGCGAGCTCCTACGAGCAGTACTTC. Protein sequence: CASSPNPGTASSYEQYF.

V gene TRBV29-1 combines with J gene TRBJ2-1; 11 nucleotides match TRBD2. V gave up 4 bases and J gave up 10 bases; unmatched junction bases: 3. The CDR3 sequence is 12 residues long. Germline CDR1 SQVTM, CDR2 ANQGSEA. The CDR3 protein is CSVGLAGNEQFF. CDR3 DNA sequence: TGCAGCGTTGGACTAGCGGGAAACGAGCAGTTCTTC.

This clone was counted only a few times. This rearrangement joins TRBV7-2 to TRBJ2-3; 8 bases fit TRBD2. V shed 3 bases and J 3 bases; nucleotides not matched to a gene: 8. Germline V gives CDR1 SGHTA, CDR2 FQGNSA. CDR3 size: 16 residues. This CDR3 is CASSFQAGAKTDTQYF. CDR3 DNA sequence: TGTGCCAGCAGCTTCCAAGCGGGGGCCAAAACAGATACGCAGTATTTT.

The gene calls are TRBV29-1 and TRBJ2-5; 7 nucleotides match TRBD2. CDR1 and CDR2 from the germline V gene are SQVTM and ANQGSEA. V shed 4 bases and J 3 bases; nucleotides not matched to a gene: 8. The CDR3 totals 14 residues. Here the CDR3 reads CSVGMGGVEETQYF. CDR3 nucleotides: TGCAGCGTTGGAATGGGGGGGGTGGAAGAGACCCAGTACTTC.

The rearrangement joins TRBV7-9 to TRBJ1-2; 7 bases agree with TRBD1. Germline assignment: CDR1 SEHNR and CDR2 FQNEAQ (reference sequence). V shed 5 bases, J shed 4 bases, and the junction held 4 bases outside the gene matches. The CDR3 spans 13 residues. Here the CDR3 DNA reads TGTGCCAGCAGCCGGGACAGTTCCTATGGCTACACCTTC. Amino acid sequence: CASSRDSSYGYTF.

A remark on this clone: The same CDR3 is also encoded by other DNA sequences in this sample. The chain joins TRBV6-5 to TRBJ2-3; 9 bases are a match to TRBD2. CDR1 is MNHEY and CDR2 is SVGAGI in the germline V gene. The CDR3 length is 14 residues. V lost 6 bases to trimming and J lost 1 base; unmatched junction nucleotides: 2. DNA for the CDR3: TGTGCCAGCAGCTCTAGCGGGGGCACAGATACGCAGTATTTT. Protein: CASSSSGGTDTQYF.

This chain uses TRBV19 with TRBJ1-4, with 9 nucleotides matching TRBD1. This CDR3 comprises 14 residues. The ends lost 6 bases at V and 8 bases at J; junction bases unmatched: 7. Germline V lookup: CDR1 LNHDA, CDR2 SQIVND (reference sequence). The CDR3 reads CASSHRGLNEKLFF. Written as DNA, the CDR3 is TGTGCCAGTAGCCACAGGGGGCTGAACGAAAAACTGTTTTTT. The full variable domain, completed using reference TRBV19 and TRBJ1-4, is DGGITQSPKYLFRKEGQNVTLSCEQNLNHDAMYWYRQDPGQGLRLIYYSQIVNDFQKGDIAEGYSVSREKKESFPLTVTSAQKNPTAFYLCASSHRGLNEKLFFGSGTQLSVL.

Points on this clone: Different DNA sequences within this sample yield the same CDR3. The gene calls are TRBV7-6 and TRBJ2-3; D is undetermined. Germline V CDR1 and CDR2: SGHVS, FNYEAQ. This CDR3 is built from 16 residues. Trimming removed 2 bases at V and 0 bases at J, with 12 bases between. CDR3 nucleotides: TGTGCCAGCAGCTTACTCCTGGCGGCTAGCACAGATACGCAGTATTTT. It specifies CASSLLLAASTDTQYF.

The chain is built from TRBV27 and TRBJ2-3; the match to TRBD2 covers 16 bases. The CDR3 has 17 amino acids. CDR1 and CDR2 from the germline V gene are MNHEY and SMNVEV (reference sequence). After removal of 1 base from V and 5 bases from J, the junction contained 3 bases not matched to a gene. The CDR3 DNA reads TGTGCCAGCAGTTTATGGGGACTAGCGGGGGGGGTAGATACGCAGTATTTT. It specifies CASSLWGLAGGVDTQYF.

The rearrangement links TRBV7-9 to TRBJ1-4, with D possibly TRBD1 on 5 matching bases. Germline V gives CDR1 SEHNR, CDR2 FQNEAQ (reference sequence). The CDR3 is 16 residues long. V was clipped by 5 bases and J by 1 base, with 14 bases between them. CDR3 DNA: TGTGCCAGCAGCATCCCCCGGGGGGGAACTAATGAAAAACTGTTTTTT. Residues: CASSIPRGGTNEKLFF.

This clone has only a few counts. A read error may produce the germline difference seen at one junction end. This chain connects TRBV7-9 to TRBJ2-7, with 7 nucleotides matching TRBD1. The CDR3 is 13 amino acids. Germline V gene data show CDR1 as SEHNR and CDR2 as FQNEAQ (reference sequence). For the CDR3, the DNA is TGTGCCAGCAGCTCACAGGGGATTTACGGGCAGTACTTC. Amino acids: CASSSQGIYGQYF.

The sample holds one count of this clone. This rearrangement joins TRBV5-1 to TRBJ2-1; possible D gene TRBD2, 6 bases. Trimming stripped 1 base from V and 3 bases from J, with 14 bases between. The CDR3 spans 16 residues. Germline CDR1 SGHRS, CDR2 YFSETQ. The CDR3: CASSLLGSGFYNEQFF. CDR3 bases: TGCGCCAGCAGCTTGCTGGGTAGCGGCTTCTACAATGAGCAGTTCTTC.

This clone was counted between two and nine times. The chain has TRBV7-2 and TRBJ2-1; 7 nucleotides agree with TRBD2. The CDR3 extends over 16 amino acids. From germline, CDR1 is SGHTA and CDR2 FQGNSA. Trimming took 3 bases from V and 4 from J; bases not matched to a gene: 9. CDR3 sequence (DNA): TGTGCCAGCAGCTTCGCCGGGACTATACAATACAATGAGCAGTTCTTC. Amino acid sequence: CASSFAGTIQYNEQFF. Full variable domain (remainder filled in from reference TRBV7-2 and TRBJ2-1): GAGVSQSPSNKVTEKGKDVELRCDPISGHTALYWYRQSLGQGLEFLIYFQGNSAPDKSGLPSDRFSAERTGGSVSTLTIQRTQQEDSAVYLCASSFAGTIQYNEQFFGPGTRLTVL.

This clone has a handful of counts. This rearrangement joins TRBV14 to TRBJ1-1; D perhaps matches TRBD1 (6 bases). Trimming took off 1 base at V and 5 bases at J, with 11 bases between the two ends. The germline V gene encodes CDR1 SGHDN and CDR2 FVKESK. The CDR3 loop spans 14 amino acids. For the CDR3, the DNA is TGTGCCAGCAGCCAAGTCAGGGGTGGGACTGAAGCTTTCTTT. Translated: CASSQVRGGTEAFF.

The chain uses TRBV7-2 and TRBJ2-7; 10 positions match TRBD2. CDR3 size: 17 residues. Per the germline V gene, CDR1 is SGHTA and CDR2 is FQGNSA. After removal of 2 bases from V and 6 bases from J, the junction contained 13 bases not matched to a gene. The CDR3 nucleotides read TGTGCCAGCAGCTTATCACTAGCGGGGTCCCCATTCCGCGAGCAGTACTTC. Translating gives CASSLSLAGSPFREQYF. The whole variable domain, filled in from reference TRBV7-2 and TRBJ2-7, reads GAGVSQSPSNKVTEKGKDVELRCDPISGHTALYWYRQSLGQGLEFLIYFQGNSAPDKSGLPSDRFSAERTGGSVSTLTIQRTQQEDSAVYLCASSLSLAGSPFREQYFGPGTRLTVT.

The V call is TRBV5-6, the J call TRBJ2-7; D not certain. CDR1 and CDR2 from the germline V gene are SGHDT and YYEEEE. V lost 2 bases and J lost 6, with 6 bases in between. The CDR3 has 11 residues. CDR3 protein: CASSFSGEQYF. DNA for the CDR3: TGTGCCAGCAGCTTTTCAGGCGAGCAGTACTTC. Looking up the rest from reference TRBV5-6 and TRBJ2-7 gives the full variable domain: DAGVTQSPTHLIKTRGQQVTLRCSPKSGHDTVSWYQQALGQGPQFIFQYYEEEERQRGNFPDRFSGHQFPNYSSELNVNALLLGDSALYLCASSFSGEQYFGPGTRLTVT.

The J gene is TRBJ1-2, the V gene TRBV5-6; D call uncertain. CDR1 and CDR2 from the germline V gene are SGHDT and YYEEEE. The V and J ends lost 3 bases and 5 bases respectively, with 23 bases between them. The CDR3 has 17 amino acids. Here the CDR3 reads CASSSMDSTWRTYGYTF. The CDR3 region has the DNA TGTGCCAGCAGCTCCATGGACTCCACCTGGCGCACTTATGGCTACACCTTC. The entire variable domain, with the rest obtained from reference TRBV5-6 and TRBJ1-2, is as follows: DAGVTQSPTHLIKTRGQQVTLRCSPKSGHDTVSWYQQALGQGPQFIFQYYEEEERQRGNFPDRFSGHQFPNYSSELNVNALLLGDSALYLCASSSMDSTWRTYGYTFGSGTRLTVV.